The rows below give T cell receptor beta chains drawn from one sample of a study of regulatory T cells in long-lasting Graves disease. From the multiplex PCR reads, TCRdb called clonotypes with MiXCR, one entry per CDR3 protein. Here the sample spans 600,000 to 650,000 distinct CDR3 sequences, roughly 15% being singletons. These data were likewise used in another study, on T cells in Graves' hyperthyroidism and ophthalmopathy.

Sequences were derived from peripheral blood mononuclear cells (PBMCs), sampled at new diagnosis, from a patient treated with antithyroid drugs. The receptors derive from a woman aged 30 to 39 with Graves disease. Each CDR3 is given without its conserved first and last residue. Each record gives: J gene, D gene, clone size, V gene, CDR3 protein. D genes are given only for firm matches. Only some rows state a clone size, as once, few, many or a class for expanded clones.

j_call: TRBJ2-4; d_call: NA; clone_size: NA; v_call: TRBV6-2/TRBV6-3; cdr3_aa: ASSYSMVAKNIQY
j_call: TRBJ2-7; d_call: TRBD2; clone_size: many; v_call: TRBV6-1; cdr3_aa: ASSGGLVYEQY
j_call: TRBJ2-6; d_call: NA; clone_size: NA; v_call: TRBV24-1; cdr3_aa: ATSVPGAGANVLT
j_call: TRBJ1-2; d_call: TRBD1; clone_size: NA; v_call: TRBV18; cdr3_aa: ASQGAENGYT
j_call: TRBJ1-5; d_call: TRBD1; clone_size: NA; v_call: TRBV19; cdr3_aa: ASSSRQGINQPQH
j_call: TRBJ2-1; d_call: NA; clone_size: few; v_call: TRBV12-3/TRBV12-4; cdr3_aa: ASSPTTKPYNEQF
j_call: TRBJ1-2; d_call: NA; clone_size: few; v_call: TRBV7-6; cdr3_aa: ASSLTGASNGYT
j_call: TRBJ1-4; d_call: NA; clone_size: many; v_call: TRBV28; cdr3_aa: ASIRGVGEKLF
j_call: TRBJ2-2; d_call: NA; clone_size: NA; v_call: TRBV7-9; cdr3_aa: ASSSSGWGTGELF
j_call: TRBJ2-7; d_call: NA; clone_size: NA; v_call: TRBV14; cdr3_aa: ASSQKGVRFHEQY
j_call: TRBJ1-4; d_call: NA; clone_size: many; v_call: TRBV12-5; cdr3_aa: ASGLVRGGEKLF
j_call: TRBJ1-5; d_call: NA; clone_size: many; v_call: TRBV28; cdr3_aa: ASRKEGRGNQPQH
j_call: TRBJ2-2; d_call: NA; clone_size: few; v_call: TRBV11-3; cdr3_aa: ASSRYRGTGELF
j_call: TRBJ2-7; d_call: TRBD2; clone_size: many; v_call: TRBV7-2; cdr3_aa: ASSPPTSTREQY
j_call: TRBJ2-7; d_call: NA; clone_size: many; v_call: TRBV10-3; cdr3_aa: AIGTLSSYEQY
j_call: TRBJ2-7; d_call: TRBD2; clone_size: many; v_call: TRBV27; cdr3_aa: ASSLSGWPESGRRSKQY
j_call: TRBJ1-6; d_call: NA; clone_size: many; v_call: TRBV20-1; cdr3_aa: SARDRVLGSPLH
j_call: TRBJ1-4; d_call: TRBD1; clone_size: NA; v_call: TRBV30; cdr3_aa: AWKEQGRGTNEKLF
j_call: TRBJ2-7; d_call: TRBD2; clone_size: few; v_call: TRBV5-1; cdr3_aa: ASSLGTSGEEQY
j_call: TRBJ2-7; d_call: NA; clone_size: many; v_call: TRBV6-1; cdr3_aa: ASSEGGTYEQY
j_call: TRBJ2-2; d_call: NA; clone_size: NA; v_call: TRBV5-1; cdr3_aa: ASSRGDRNTGELF
j_call: TRBJ2-1; d_call: TRBD2; clone_size: many; v_call: TRBV6-2/TRBV6-3; cdr3_aa: ASSVFLAGDNEQF
j_call: TRBJ2-1; d_call: NA; clone_size: few; v_call: TRBV30; cdr3_aa: AFRGQF
j_call: TRBJ2-1; d_call: NA; clone_size: NA; v_call: TRBV28; cdr3_aa: ASSPFSWEQF
j_call: TRBJ2-5; d_call: TRBD2; clone_size: NA; v_call: TRBV11-3; cdr3_aa: ASSQDIAGGETQY
j_call: TRBJ1-1; d_call: NA; clone_size: few; v_call: TRBV29-1; cdr3_aa: SAEDGNTEAF
j_call: TRBJ2-2; d_call: TRBD1; clone_size: once; v_call: TRBV27; cdr3_aa: ASRGVGQGNTGELF
j_call: TRBJ2-3; d_call: TRBD2; clone_size: many; v_call: TRBV28; cdr3_aa: ASKREATLVGTQY
j_call: TRBJ1-5; d_call: TRBD1; clone_size: many; v_call: TRBV30; cdr3_aa: AAQGDSNQPQH
j_call: TRBJ2-1; d_call: TRBD1; clone_size: many; v_call: TRBV20-1; cdr3_aa: SARGFGTGESMRQF
j_call: TRBJ2-2; d_call: NA; clone_size: many; v_call: TRBV30; cdr3_aa: AWTRGTTNTGELF
j_call: TRBJ1-1; d_call: NA; clone_size: NA; v_call: TRBV6-2/TRBV6-3; cdr3_aa: ASSLDRGTAF
j_call: TRBJ2-5; d_call: NA; clone_size: NA; v_call: TRBV5-1; cdr3_aa: ASSSEGAPATQY
j_call: TRBJ1-4; d_call: NA; clone_size: many; v_call: TRBV2; cdr3_aa: ASSEERVATNEKLF
j_call: TRBJ1-5; d_call: NA; clone_size: many; v_call: TRBV12-3/TRBV12-4; cdr3_aa: ASSSLGFHSNQPQH
j_call: TRBJ1-1; d_call: NA; clone_size: many; v_call: TRBV29-1; cdr3_aa: SVEGTPDDTEAF
j_call: TRBJ2-3; d_call: NA; clone_size: NA; v_call: TRBV20-1; cdr3_aa: SARDPKSKRNSDTQY
j_call: TRBJ1-5; d_call: NA; clone_size: many; v_call: TRBV30; cdr3_aa: AWTTTPQQPQH
j_call: TRBJ1-1; d_call: NA; clone_size: many; v_call: TRBV5-4; cdr3_aa: ASSLRVTGQDEAF
j_call: TRBJ2-1; d_call: TRBD1; clone_size: NA; v_call: TRBV19; cdr3_aa: ASRPSPGQGANEQF
j_call: TRBJ1-2; d_call: TRBD1; clone_size: few; v_call: TRBV20-1; cdr3_aa: SARDRVFSNYGYT
j_call: TRBJ1-1; d_call: NA; clone_size: many; v_call: TRBV5-1; cdr3_aa: ASSLYAMSTEAF
j_call: TRBJ2-7; d_call: NA; clone_size: many; v_call: TRBV28; cdr3_aa: ASSFEGRYSSYEQY
j_call: TRBJ2-1; d_call: TRBD2; clone_size: few; v_call: TRBV6-2/TRBV6-3; cdr3_aa: ASGREGHNEQF
j_call: TRBJ2-1; d_call: NA; clone_size: NA; v_call: TRBV29-1; cdr3_aa: SVEDNINEQF